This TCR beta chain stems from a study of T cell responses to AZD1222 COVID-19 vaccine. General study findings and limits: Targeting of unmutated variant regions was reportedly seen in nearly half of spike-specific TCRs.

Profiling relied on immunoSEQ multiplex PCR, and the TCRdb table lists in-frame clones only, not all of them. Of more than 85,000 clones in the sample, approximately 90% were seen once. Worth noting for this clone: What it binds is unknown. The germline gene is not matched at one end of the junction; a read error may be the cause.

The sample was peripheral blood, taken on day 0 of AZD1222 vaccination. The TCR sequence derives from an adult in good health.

The CDR3 sequence is CASSTHRGPQETQYF. For the CDR3, the DNA is TGTGCTAGCAGCACCCACAGGGGCCCACAAGAGACCCAGTACTTC. The chain carries TRBV7-7 and TRBJ2-5; 7 bases map to TRBD1. CDR1 and CDR2 (germline): SSHAT, FNYEAQ (reference sequence). The CDR3 covers 15 residues.